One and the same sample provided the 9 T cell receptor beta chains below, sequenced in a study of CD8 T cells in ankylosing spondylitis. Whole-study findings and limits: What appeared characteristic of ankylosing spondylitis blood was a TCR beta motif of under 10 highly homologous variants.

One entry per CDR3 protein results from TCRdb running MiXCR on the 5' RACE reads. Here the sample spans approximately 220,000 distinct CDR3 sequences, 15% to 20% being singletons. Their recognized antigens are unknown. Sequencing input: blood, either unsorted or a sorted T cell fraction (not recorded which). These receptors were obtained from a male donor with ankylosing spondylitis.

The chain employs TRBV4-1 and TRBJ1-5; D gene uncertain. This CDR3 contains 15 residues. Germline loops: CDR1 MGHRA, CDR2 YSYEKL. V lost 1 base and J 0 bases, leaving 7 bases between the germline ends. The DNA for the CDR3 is TGCGCCAGCAGCCAAGGGCACGTTAGCAATCAGCCCCAGCATTTT. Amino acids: CASSQGHVSNQPQHF.

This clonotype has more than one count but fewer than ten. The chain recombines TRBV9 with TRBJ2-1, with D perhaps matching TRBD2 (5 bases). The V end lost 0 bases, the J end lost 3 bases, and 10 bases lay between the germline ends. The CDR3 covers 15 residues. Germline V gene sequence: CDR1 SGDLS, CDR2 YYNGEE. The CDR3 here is CASSVGREDYNEQFF. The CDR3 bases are TGTGCCAGCAGCGTAGGACGGGAAGACTACAATGAGCAGTTCTTC.

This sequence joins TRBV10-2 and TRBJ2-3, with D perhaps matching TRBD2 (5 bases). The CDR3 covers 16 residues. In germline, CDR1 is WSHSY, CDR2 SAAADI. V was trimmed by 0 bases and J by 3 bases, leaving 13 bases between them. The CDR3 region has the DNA TGCGCCAGCAGTGAGTCGTACGGGGAATTAACAGATACGCAGTATTTT. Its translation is CASSESYGELTDTQYF.

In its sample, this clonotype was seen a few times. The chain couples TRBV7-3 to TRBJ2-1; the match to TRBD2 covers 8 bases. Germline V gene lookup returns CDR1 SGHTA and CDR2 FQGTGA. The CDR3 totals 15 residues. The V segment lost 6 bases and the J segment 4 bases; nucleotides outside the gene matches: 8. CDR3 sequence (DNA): TGTGCCAGCAGTTACTCTAGCGGGCCTTACAATGAGCAGTTCTTC. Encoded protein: CASSYSSGPYNEQFF.

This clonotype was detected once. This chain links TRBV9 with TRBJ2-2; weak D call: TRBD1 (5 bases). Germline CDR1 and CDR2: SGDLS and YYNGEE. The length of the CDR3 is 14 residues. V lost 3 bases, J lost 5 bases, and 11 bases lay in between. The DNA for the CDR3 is TGTGCCAGCAGCGCCCTCCAGGGAACCGGGGAGCTGTTTTTT. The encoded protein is CASSALQGTGELFF.

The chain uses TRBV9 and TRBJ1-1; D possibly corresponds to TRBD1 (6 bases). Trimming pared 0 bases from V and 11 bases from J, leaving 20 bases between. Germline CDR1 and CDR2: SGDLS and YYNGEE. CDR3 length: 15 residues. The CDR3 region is CASSVDAGGSLDAFF. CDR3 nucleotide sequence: TGTGCCAGCAGCGTAGACGCCGGGGGCAGCCTTGACGCTTTCTTT.

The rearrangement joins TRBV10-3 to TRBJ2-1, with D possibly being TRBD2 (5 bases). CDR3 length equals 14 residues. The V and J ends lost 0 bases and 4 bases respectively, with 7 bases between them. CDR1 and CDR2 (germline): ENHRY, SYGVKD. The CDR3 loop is CAISESGEYNEQFF. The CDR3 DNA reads TGTGCCATCAGTGAGTCCGGGGAATACAATGAGCAGTTCTTC.

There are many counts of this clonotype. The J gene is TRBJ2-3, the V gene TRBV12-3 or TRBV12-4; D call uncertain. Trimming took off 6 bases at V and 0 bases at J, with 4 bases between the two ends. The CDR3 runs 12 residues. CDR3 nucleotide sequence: TGTGCCAGCAGCTTTAGCACAGATACGCAGTATTTT. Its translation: CASSFSTDTQYF.

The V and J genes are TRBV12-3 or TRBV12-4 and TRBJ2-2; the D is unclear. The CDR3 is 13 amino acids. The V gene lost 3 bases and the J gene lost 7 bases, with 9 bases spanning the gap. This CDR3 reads CASSFVGNGELFF. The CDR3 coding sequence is TGTGCCAGCAGTTTTGTGGGAAACGGGGAGCTGTTTTTT.